This T cell receptor (beta chain) comes out of a study of response to subunit inactivated influenza vaccine. Using its own MiXCR run on the RT-PCR reads, TCRdb lists one record per CDR3 protein. This table has about 480,000 distinct CDR3 sequences, around 25% appearing once. In germline, CDR1 is SGHTA, CDR2 FQGNSA. The CDR3 contains 14 residues. Deletions cut 2 bases from V and 7 bases from J, with 12 bases between. The chain combines TRBV7-2 with TRBJ2-1; a possible D gene is TRBD2 (6 bases). The material sequenced was CD4+ T cells sorted from PBMCs, taken roughly 5 days after vaccination. This TCR was sampled from a man aged 50 to 59 who received an inactivated influenza vaccine. CDR3 coding DNA: TGTGCCAGCAGCTTATCGAACGCGGGGAATGAGCAGTTCTTC. It encodes CASSLSNAGNEQFF.